This record looks at one TCR beta chain sequence and its context. Germline-derived CDR1 and CDR2 are LNHDA and SQIVND (reference sequence). Unmatched junction bases numbered 8, after V lost 5 bases and J lost 2 bases. The CDR3 sequence is 16 residues long. The data are from a study of blood T cell repertoires in COVID-19. Overall study: Samples representing acute and convalescent COVID-19 were sourced from the United States, Italy and Spain. In each case, the material was cDNA or gDNA derived from T cells, B-cell-depleted T cells, or PBMCs.

Patients at the Seattle site were enrolled during active infection and followed longitudinally. As processed by the authors: Reference gene primer amplification gave nucleated cell count estimates. This table comes from immunoSEQ multiplex PCR, and its TCRdb copy is limited to in-frame clones, with some not included. The V and J calls and the clone size are those of that table, but D and trimming were determined from the DNA. Among about 410,000 clones listed, approximately 90% were seen once. The V call is TRBV19, the J call TRBJ2-5; TRBD1 matches 10 bases. Sequenced: peripheral blood. The TCR comes from a woman aged 40 to 50 with COVID-19, enrolled during active disease. CDR3 residues: CASSPVGDRGQETQYF. Written as DNA, the CDR3 is TGTGCCAGTAGTCCCGTGGGGGACAGGGGACAAGAGACCCAGTACTTC.